One and the same sample provided the 5 T cell receptor beta chains below, sequenced in a study of blood T cell repertoires in COVID-19. The table came from immunoSEQ multiplex PCR; TCRdb's copy has only in-frame clones and leaves some out. The sample comprises 150,000 to 200,000 clones, around 85% of which are singletons, and around 9.9% rests with the top ten. Sequenced: peripheral blood. The receptors here all came from a woman aged 60-75 years with COVID-19, enrolled during active disease.

The gene calls are TRBV7-9 and TRBJ2-2, with D maybe TRBD2 (6 bases). This CDR3 contains 13 residues. V was shortened by 4 bases and J by 7 bases, with 10 bases between the two germline ends. The V gene's germline CDR1 is SEHNR and CDR2 FQNEAQ (reference sequence). In nucleotides, the CDR3 is TGTGCCAGCAGCTATACGGGGGACGGGGAGCTGTTTTTT. Its translation is CASSYTGDGELFF.

The chain employs TRBV13 and TRBJ2-6; a weak D match, TRBD2 (5 bases). Germline CDR1 PRHDT, CDR2 FYEKMQ (reference sequence). The CDR3 loop spans 16 amino acids. V was pared by 0 bases and J by 1 base, with 7 bases between. The CDR3 region is CASSLGWESGANVLTF. The CDR3 nucleotides are TGTGCCAGCAGCTTAGGCTGGGAGTCTGGGGCCAACGTCCTGACTTTC.

The CDR3 nucleotides are TGTGCCAGCAGTTTTTCAGGGTACTACGAGCAGTACTTC. It is translated as CASSFSGYYEQYF. The rearrangement uses TRBV27 and TRBJ2-7; the D gene is possibly TRBD1 (5 bases). V was shortened by 3 bases and J by 3 bases, with 9 bases between the two germline ends. CDR3 size: 13 residues. Per the germline V gene, CDR1 is MNHEY and CDR2 is SMNVEV (reference sequence).

In this sample, this clone turned up a few times. V is TRBV6-5 and J is TRBJ1-6; no reliable D call. V gave up 7 bases and J gave up 4 bases, with 8 bases separating them. The CDR3 loop spans 13 amino acids. Germline V gene sequence: CDR1 MNHEY, CDR2 SVGAGI. CDR3 protein: CASNPGYNSPLHF. The CDR3 nucleotides are TGTGCCAGCAATCCGGGATATAATTCACCCCTCCACTTT.

CDR3: CASSAGQHYGYTF. The DNA of the CDR3 is TGTGCCAGCAGCGCCGGACAGCACTATGGCTACACCTTC. This sequence joins TRBV9 and TRBJ1-2, with D possibly being TRBD1 (6 bases). The CDR3 length is 13 residues. V lost 3 bases and J 3 bases, leaving 9 bases between the germline ends. In germline, CDR1 is SGDLS, CDR2 YYNGEE.